The clone carrying this TCR beta chain has just a few counts. A junction boundary mismatches the germline segment, possibly from a read error. The record originates from a study of blood T cell repertoires in COVID-19. Study at large: T cells, B-cell-depleted T cells, or PBMCs provided the cDNA or gDNA that served as material.

Authors' analysis steps: Amplification of reference gene primers was used by the study to estimate nucleated cell counts. The table came from immunoSEQ multiplex PCR; TCRdb's copy has only in-frame clones and leaves some out. The V and J calls and clone size come from that table; D and trimming were worked out from the DNA. The sample lists 350,000 to 550,000 clones, 70% to 90% seen once, with nearly 2% in the top ten. Everyone who took part was roughly 18 to 100 years old, and they came from 20 to 25 US areas. In assigning cohorts, the study relied on participant-reported clinical history. The germline V gene encodes CDR1 SSHAT and CDR2 FNYEAQ (reference sequence). CDR3 size: 15 residues.

The receptor was isolated from a young woman with acute COVID-19. The sequencing input was PBMCs or T cells enriched from blood (not recorded which). The chain has TRBV7-7 and TRBJ2-7, with 7 bases that match TRBD1. The CDR3 protein is CASSFNRGDSYEQYF. The DNA for the CDR3 is TGTGCTAGCAGTTTTAACAGGGGAGACTCCTACGAGCAGTACTTC. The complete variable domain, with remaining parts taken from reference TRBV7-7 and TRBJ2-7, reads GAGVSQSPRYKVTKRGQDVTLRCDPISSHATLYWYQQALGQGPEFLTYFNYEAQPDKSGLPSDRFSAERPEGSISTLTIQRTEQRDSAMYRCASSFNRGDSYEQYFGPGTRLTVT.